This is a list of T cell receptor beta chains from one sample in a study of shared clonotypes between healthy human individuals. Some clones are missing from TCRdb's copy, which holds only in-frame ones; the method was immunoSEQ multiplex PCR. Of about 1 million clones listed, around 76% were seen once; the top ten hold approximately 1.5%. The source material was memory CD4+ T cells sorted from blood. These receptors all stem from a man aged 18 to 30 in good health. Both conserved end residues are part of each CDR3. A D gene is named only where the DNA matches it firmly. Clone size is shown for a subset of rows, as once, few, many or a class of expanded clone.

TGTGCCAGCAGTTTAAGGCCTCAAGGCTACGAGCAGTACTTC | CASSLRPQGYEQYF | TRBJ2-7 | 14 | TRBV6-5 | - | -
TGTGCCAGCAGCTTTACAGCGGGAGGGAGGGATGAGCAGTTCTTC | CASSFTAGGRDEQFF | TRBJ2-1 | 15 | TRBV11-2 | TRBD2 | -
TGCAGTGCTAGTGAGGGACAGCGGCAGTACTTC | CSASEGQRQYF | TRBJ2-7 | 11 | TRBV20-1 | TRBD1 | -
TGCGCCAGCAGCTACGATATGACCTACAATGAGCAGTTCTTC | CASSYDMTYNEQFF | TRBJ2-1 | 14 | TRBV5-1 | - | -
TGTGCCATCAGTGACCCAGGGGGCAATCAGCCCCAGCATTTT | CAISDPGGNQPQHF | TRBJ1-5 | 14 | TRBV10-3 | - | -
TGTGCCAGCAGCGTAGGGCCCATCGGGTCACCCCTCCACTTT | CASSVGPIGSPLHF | TRBJ1-6 | 14 | TRBV9 | - | -
TGTGCCAGCTCACCTCAGTCGTCGGGATCTGGAAACACCATATATTTT | CASSPQSSGSGNTIYF | TRBJ1-3 | 16 | TRBV18 | - | -
TGTGCCAGCAGCTTAAGCGGGGGGGCTGGGGGCACGCAGTATTTT | CASSLSGGAGGTQYF | TRBJ2-3 | 15 | TRBV7-8 | TRBD2 | -
TGTGCCAGCAGCTCTCGGACTAGCGGGAGTACAGATACGCAGTATTTT | CASSSRTSGSTDTQYF | TRBJ2-3 | 16 | TRBV7-2 | TRBD2 | -
TGTGCCGGCAGCTTAGCTGTCGGGGGCCCTAGCACAGATACGCAGTATTTT | CAGSLAVGGPSTDTQYF | TRBJ2-3 | 17 | TRBV7-2 | - | -
TGCGCCAGCAGCACCGGGTTCGCGGGTGGCTACACCTTC | CASSTGFAGGYTF | TRBJ1-2 | 13 | TRBV5-1 | - | few
TGTGCCAGCAGTCCACGGTCACTGAGACGGAACACTGAAGCTTTCTTT | CASSPRSLRRNTEAFF | TRBJ1-1 | 16 | TRBV28 | - | -
TGTGCCAGCTCACCAGGGAGGGGCAATCAGCCCCAGCATTTT | CASSPGRGNQPQHF | TRBJ1-5 | 14 | TRBV18 | - | -
TGCGCCAGCAGCTTGGCCCCCGGGCCCGGCTACGAGCAGTACTTC | CASSLAPGPGYEQYF | TRBJ2-7 | 15 | TRBV5-1 | - | -
TGTGCCAGCAGCCCCCTAACGAGCGGCAGCTCCTACGAGCAGTACTTC | CASSPLTSGSSYEQYF | TRBJ2-7 | 16 | TRBV11-2 | - | -
TGCAGCGTTGGGGACAGGGGGCTTATCAACATTCAGTACTTC | CSVGDRGLINIQYF | TRBJ2-4 | 14 | TRBV29-1 | TRBD1 | few
TGTGCCAGCCTGGGGGGGGGCTTATACAATGAGCAGTTCTTC | CASLGGGLYNEQFF | TRBJ2-1 | 14 | TRBV28 | - | -
TGCGCCAGCAGCCCGGGGGACAGGGAGGGAAACACCATATATTTT | CASSPGDREGNTIYF | TRBJ1-3 | 15 | TRBV5-1 | TRBD1 | -
TGCGCCAGCAGCTTTGAGACAGATACGCAGTATTTT | CASSFETDTQYF | TRBJ2-3 | 12 | TRBV5-1 | - | few
TGTGCCAGCTCACCAACCCCTGGGGGCTCTGAAGCTTTCTTT | CASSPTPGGSEAFF | TRBJ1-1 | 14 | TRBV18 | - | -
TGTGCCAGCAGTTCCAGACAGGGTGCCTACGAGCAGTACTTC | CASSSRQGAYEQYF | TRBJ2-7 | 14 | TRBV7-9 | TRBD1 | -
TGTGCCAGCTCACCCCCCGGACAGGGCAGCTACGAGCAGTACTTC | CASSPPGQGSYEQYF | TRBJ2-7 | 15 | TRBV18 | TRBD1 | -
TGTGCCAGTAGGACAGGGGAACGGGAAAAACTGTTTTTT | CASRTGEREKLFF | TRBJ1-4 | 13 | TRBV27 | TRBD1 | -
TGCGCCAGCAGCCAAGAAAACAGGGGTGTCTACGAGCAGTACTTC | CASSQENRGVYEQYF | TRBJ2-7 | 15 | TRBV4-3 | TRBD1 | -
TGTGGGATGGGGGGGCACACAGATACGCAGTATTTT | CGMGGHTDTQYF | TRBJ2-3 | 12 | TRBV6-5 | - | -